This TCR beta chain was profiled in a study of blood T cell repertoires in COVID-19. Study in general: Some COVID-19 samples were acute and others convalescent; all came from the United States, Italy and Spain. The analysed material was cDNA or gDNA that came from T cells, B-cell-depleted T cells, or PBMCs.

Original processing methods: Amplified reference gene primers provided the basis for estimating nucleated cell counts. The protocol was immunoSEQ multiplex PCR, while the TCRdb copy is restricted to in-frame clones and leaves out a portion. The DNA was the basis for D and trimming; V, J and clone size are from that table. The sample has about 220,000 clones, around 84% seen once; the top ten hold just under 20%. The receptor was derived from a man younger than 45 with active or convalescent COVID-19. Sequenced material: peripheral blood.

Here the CDR3 reads CATSRGGVNNSPLHF. The CDR3 DNA reads as TGTGCCACCAGCAGAGGAGGAGTAAATAATTCACCCCTCCACTTT. This chain links TRBV15 with TRBJ1-6; D uncertain. CDR3 size: 15 residues. With 1 base removed from V and 5 bases from J, the gap between germline ends came to 9 bases. Looked up from germline, CDR1 is LNHNV and CDR2 is YYDKDF (reference sequence).